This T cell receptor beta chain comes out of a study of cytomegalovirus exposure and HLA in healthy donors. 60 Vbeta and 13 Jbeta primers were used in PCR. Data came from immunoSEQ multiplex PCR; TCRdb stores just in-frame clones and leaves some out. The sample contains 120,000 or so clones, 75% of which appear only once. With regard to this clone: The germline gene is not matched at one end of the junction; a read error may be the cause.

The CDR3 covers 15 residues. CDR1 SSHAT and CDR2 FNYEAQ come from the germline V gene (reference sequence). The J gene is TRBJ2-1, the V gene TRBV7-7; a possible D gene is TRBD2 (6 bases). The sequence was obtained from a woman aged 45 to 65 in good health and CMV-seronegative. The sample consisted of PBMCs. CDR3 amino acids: CASSLTVGGSHEQFF. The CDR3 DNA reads TGTGCTAGCAGCTTAACGGTGGGGGGATCCCATGAGCAGTTCTTC.